The clone carrying this T cell receptor beta chain came up many times. What it binds is not known. TCRdb re-analysed the 5' RACE reads in MiXCR, keeping a single row per CDR3 protein. Among more than 15,000 distinct CDR3 sequences listed, under 7% were seen once. This CDR3 has 15 amino acids. Germline V lookup: CDR1 MNHEY, CDR2 SVGEGT. Trimming removed 1 base at V and 1 base at J, with 8 bases between. The data were obtained in a study of spatial heterogeneity in lung cancer. Study-level background: In tumor regions, TCR transcript counts tracked strongly with a T cell module score from matched bulk RNA-seq.

Noted time point: sample taken at primary tumor resection. General study points: Expanded intratumoral alpha and beta TCR counts tracked tumor mutation counts.

The chain links TRBV6-2 or TRBV6-3 to TRBJ1-5; D remains ambiguous. The TCR originated in a female donor with early-stage non-small cell lung cancer. The source was lung tumor tissue, collected at surgery. CDR3 region: CASSYFLRSNQPQHF. The CDR3 nucleotides are TGTGCCAGCAGTTACTTTCTAAGAAGCAATCAGCCCCAGCATTTT.